Shown below are 29 T cell receptor beta chains from a single sample sequenced in a study of T cells in Graves' hyperthyroidism and ophthalmopathy (dated by TCRdb to the late 2010s). Library preparation employed multiplex PCR. Data came from an Illumina HiSeq 2000. The TCR beta CDR3 regions were amplified from RNA transcripts. The first round of RT-PCR for the TCR CDR3 was performed with the HTBI primer set and the Qiagen OneStep RT-PCR kit. TCRdb ran its own pipeline on the public reads, namely fastp trimming at Q25 and MiXCR clone calling, and kept in-frame beta chains. Rows are unified per CDR3 protein, each entry keeping the most common DNA and genes. The sample table records roughly 600,000 distinct CDR3 sequences; about 14% of these occur just once. The ten top clones hold around 12% of the sample. The sequenced material came from blood. The receptors were gathered from a woman aged 45-60 years with Graves' ophthalmopathy.

In the case of this clonotype: A much larger clone lies a single base off, so this may be a read error. As the CDR3 is not closed by the conserved phenylalanine or tryptophan, this likely results from a read error. This chain connects TRBV5-6 to TRBJ1-2; D may be TRBD1 (6 bases). V lost 4 bases and J lost 2, with 9 bases in between. CDR1 is SGHDT, CDR2 YYEEEE, per germline. The CDR3 loop spans 13 amino acids. The CDR3 loop is CASSRTDNYGYTL. CDR3 coding DNA: TGTGCCAGCAGCCGGACAGACAACTATGGCTACACCCTC.

This clonotype was observed at least ten times. This chain links TRBV7-3 with TRBJ1-5; 8 bases align to TRBD1. V lost 4 bases and J lost 7; bases outside the gene matches: 9. Germline V gene data show CDR1 as SGHTA and CDR2 as FQGTGA. The CDR3 loop spans 15 amino acids. The CDR3 DNA reads as TGTGCCAGCAGCTCGGTTGACAGGGGTGAGCAGCCCCAGCATTTT. Translated: CASSSVDRGEQPQHF.

This clonotype was recorded at least ten times. This chain links TRBV28 with TRBJ2-3; D perhaps matches TRBD1 (5 bases). V dropped 3 bases and J dropped 2 bases, with 15 bases sitting between them. Germline V gene data show CDR1 as MDHEN and CDR2 as SYDVKM. There are 16 residues in the CDR3. The CDR3 DNA sequence: TGTGCCAGCAGTTTTGACAGTGGTGGGTTCACAGATACGCAGTATTTT. This encodes CASSFDSGGFTDTQYF.

This clonotype was recorded at least ten times. The chain couples TRBV7-3 to TRBJ2-1; tentatively, D is TRBD2 (5 bases). The CDR3 extends over 15 amino acids. The germline V gene encodes CDR1 SGHTA and CDR2 FQGTGA. Trimming removed 2 bases at V and 5 bases at J, with 13 bases between. CDR3 region: CASSLSSLGDNEQFF. CDR3 DNA sequence: TGTGCCAGCAGCTTATCATCCCTGGGAGACAATGAGCAGTTCTTC.

This clonotype has more than one count but fewer than ten. CDR3 protein: CASSQEFGETGELFF. The CDR3 DNA sequence: TGCGCCAGCAGCCAAGAATTCGGAGAAACCGGGGAGCTGTTTTTT. The chain is built from TRBV4-1 and TRBJ2-2, with D unresolved. The CDR3 covers 15 residues. Germline CDR1 MGHRA, CDR2 YSYEKL. Deletions cut 0 bases from V and 5 bases from J, with 10 bases between.

This clonotype was detected many times. V gene TRBV11-2 combines with J gene TRBJ1-1; D not certain. V was pared by 2 bases and J by 6 bases, with 19 bases between. Germline CDR1 and CDR2: SGHAT and FQNNGV. The CDR3 consists of 16 residues. CDR3 sequence (DNA): TGTGCCAGCAGCTTAATCGTACGGCTCGGCGGCTCTGAAGCTTTCTTT. Residues: CASSLIVRLGGSEAFF.

A remark on this clonotype: One end of the junction is discordant with germline, which a read error may explain. The V and J genes are TRBV28 and TRBJ2-5, with D unclear. The CDR3 totals 14 residues. From germline, CDR1 is MDHEN and CDR2 SYDVKM. CDR3 nucleotides: TGCGCCAGCAGTGAATTAGGGATTCGAGAGACCCAGTACTTC. Translated, it gives CASSELGIRETQYF.

The chain combines TRBV6-5 with TRBJ1-5; 7 bases fit TRBD1. The germline V gene encodes CDR1 MNHEY and CDR2 SVGAGI. Trimming cost V 0 bases and J 2 bases; bases outside gene matches: 7. The CDR3 runs to 17 residues. CDR3 sequence (DNA): TGTGCCAGCAGTTACTCCGCCCCTGACAGGGGCAATCAGCCCCAGCATTTT. Translating gives CASSYSAPDRGNQPQHF.

The chain combines TRBV9 with TRBJ1-5; no definite D call. V was trimmed by 0 bases and J by 0 bases, leaving 4 bases between them. The germline V gene encodes CDR1 SGDLS and CDR2 YYNGEE. The CDR3 totals 14 residues. The CDR3 protein is CASSVDPSNQPQHF. CDR3 nucleotide sequence: TGTGCCAGCAGCGTAGATCCTAGCAATCAGCCCCAGCATTTT.

There are many counts of this clonotype. The CDR3 sequence is CASSLGGLAQTYNEQFF. Here the CDR3 DNA reads TGTGCCAGCAGCTTAGGGGGACTAGCGCAAACCTACAATGAGCAGTTCTTC. The J gene is TRBJ2-1, the V gene TRBV7-9; TRBD2 agrees at 10 bases. CDR1 SEHNR and CDR2 FQNEAQ come from the germline V gene (reference sequence). The CDR3 runs 17 residues. V lost 1 base, J lost 2 bases, and 5 bases stayed unmatched.

The rearrangement uses TRBV6-6 and TRBJ2-5, with D unclear. Trimming stripped 2 bases from V and 2 bases from J, with 9 bases between. This CDR3 is 14 amino acids long. The germline gives CDR1 MNHNY, CDR2 SVGAGI (reference sequence). As DNA, the CDR3 is TGTGCCAGCAGTTACACTATACAGCAAGAGACCCAGTACTTC. Its protein is CASSYTIQQETQYF.

This clonotype was detected only a few times. The chain has TRBV6-5 and TRBJ2-3, with 7 bases fitting TRBD2. The V gene end was trimmed by 1 base and the J gene end by 8 bases; junction bases not matched to a gene: 9. This CDR3 is built from 15 residues. Per the germline V gene, CDR1 is MNHEY and CDR2 is SVGAGI. CDR3 loop: CASSYWRESKITQYF. In nucleotides, the CDR3 is TGTGCCAGCAGTTACTGGCGGGAGTCTAAGATTACGCAGTATTTT.

The chain carries TRBV25-1 and TRBJ2-4; 8 bases agree with TRBD2. This CDR3 is built from 13 residues. CDR1 and CDR2 from the germline V gene are MGHDK and SYGVNS. The ends lost 8 bases at V and 3 bases at J; junction bases unmatched: 3. The CDR3 reads CASVGLDKNIQYF. The CDR3 coding sequence is TGTGCCAGCGTGGGACTAGACAAAAACATTCAGTACTTC. Full variable domain (rest looked up from reference TRBV25-1 and TRBJ2-4): EADIYQTPRYLVIGTGKKITLECSQTMGHDKMYWYQQDPGMELHLIHYSYGVNSTEKGDLSSESTVSRIRTEHFPLTLESARPSHTSQYLCASVGLDKNIQYFGAGTRLSVL.

This clonotype was counted only a few times. The gene calls are TRBV3-1 and TRBJ2-3; D may match TRBD1 or TRBD2 (5 bases each). The CDR3 is made up of 13 amino acids. Germline V gives CDR1 LGHDT, CDR2 YNNKEL (reference sequence). V dropped 4 bases and J dropped 12 bases, with 17 bases sitting between them. The CDR3 spells CASSRGQGVTQYF. The CDR3 nucleotides are TGTGCCAGCAGCCGAGGGCAGGGAGTTACACAGTATTTT.

V and J are TRBV9 and TRBJ2-5; TRBD2 matches 7 bases. Germline CDR1 is SGDLS and CDR2 is YYNGEE. This CDR3 is built from 17 residues. The junction had 10 bases not matched to a gene; V was cut back by 0 bases and J by 2 bases. The CDR3 nucleotides read TGTGCCAGCAGCGTAGACCCCGGGAGCGGGATTCAAGAGACCCAGTACTTC. It encodes CASSVDPGSGIQETQYF. Using reference TRBV9 and TRBJ2-5 for the parts outside the CDR3, the full variable domain is DSGVTQTPKHLITATGQRVTLRCSPRSGDLSVYWYQQSLDQGLQFLIQYYNGEERAKGNILERFSAQQFPDLHSELNLSSLELGDSALYFCASSVDPGSGIQETQYFGPGTRLLVL.

Ten or more counts support this clonotype. This sequence joins TRBV6-1 and TRBJ2-2; 7 bases match TRBD1. The V gene end was trimmed by 3 bases and the J gene end by 7 bases; junction bases not matched to a gene: 5. Germline V gene data show CDR1 as MNHNS and CDR2 as SASEGT. The CDR3 contains 14 residues. CDR3 residues: CASSDHDRVGELFF. DNA for the CDR3: TGTGCCAGCAGTGACCACGACAGGGTCGGGGAGCTGTTTTTT.

This clonotype appeared many times. V gene TRBV7-9 combines with J gene TRBJ2-5; D might be TRBD2 (5 bases). The V end was cut by 6 bases, the J end by 5 bases, with 13 bases between. CDR3 length: 13 amino acids. In germline, CDR1 is SEHNR, CDR2 FQNEAQ (reference sequence). The CDR3 bases are TGTGCCAGCAGATCAACACTAGGGGAGACCCAGTACTTC. Its translation: CASRSTLGETQYF.

This clonotype was picked up a small number of times. This clone may be a read error of a much larger clone one base away. This sequence joins TRBV6-1 and TRBJ2-2; 13 bases align to TRBD2. CDR3 length: 15 amino acids. Looked up from germline, CDR1 is MNHNS and CDR2 is SASEGT. V lost 4 bases, J lost 6 bases, and 2 bases stayed unmatched. The chain's CDR3 is CASSGTSGSSGELFF. For the CDR3, the DNA is TGTGCCAGCAGTGGGACTAGCGGGAGTTCCGGGGAGCTGTTTTTT.

This clonotype has more than one count but fewer than ten. The rearrangement joins TRBV7-3 to TRBJ2-5, with TRBD1 matching over 12 bases. The CDR3 runs 16 residues. V was clipped by 5 bases and J by 3 bases; unmatched bases: 7. Germline CDR1 reads SGHTA; CDR2 reads FQGTGA. The CDR3 sequence: CASSQGTGGLEETQYF. Here the CDR3 DNA reads TGTGCCAGCAGCCAAGGGACAGGGGGCTTAGAAGAGACCCAGTACTTC.

This clonotype was detected many times. V gene TRBV6-5 combines with J gene TRBJ1-2; a weak D match, TRBD1 (6 bases). Germline V gives CDR1 MNHEY, CDR2 SVGAGI. Deletions cut 3 bases from V and 3 bases from J, with 8 bases between. The CDR3 has 13 residues. In DNA, the CDR3 is TGTGCCAGCAGTTATAAGGGGGACTATGGCTACACCTTC. This gives the protein CASSYKGDYGYTF.

This clonotype was picked up many times. The J gene is TRBJ1-1, the V gene TRBV7-2, with TRBD1 matching over 7 bases. Germline V lookup: CDR1 SGHTA, CDR2 FQGNSA. The CDR3 length is 15 residues. V trimming: 4 bases; J trimming: 3 bases; junction bases outside the gene matches: 8. CDR3 residues: CASSSQGVRDTEAFF. The CDR3, as DNA: TGTGCCAGCAGCTCCCAGGGGGTACGGGACACTGAAGCTTTCTTT.

In its sample, this clonotype was seen many times. This rearrangement joins TRBV2 to TRBJ2-4, with unresolved D. This CDR3 has 16 amino acids. Germline lookup yields CDR1 SNHLY and CDR2 FYNNEI. The V end lost 0 bases, the J end lost 1 base, and 10 bases lay between the germline ends. CDR3 protein: CASSEARSWAKNIQYF. In nucleotides, the CDR3 is TGTGCCAGCAGTGAAGCAAGGAGTTGGGCCAAAAACATTCAGTACTTC.

This clonotype was counted at least ten times. This sequence joins TRBV29-1 and TRBJ2-5, with 15 bases aligning to TRBD2. CDR3 size: 14 residues. The germline gives CDR1 SQVTM, CDR2 ANQGSEA. V lost 6 bases to trimming and J lost 3 bases; unmatched junction nucleotides: 2. The CDR3 protein is CSVRTSGREETQYF. The CDR3 DNA is TGCAGCGTCCGGACTAGCGGGAGGGAAGAGACCCAGTACTTC.

This clonotype has ten or more counts. This chain links TRBV6-1 with TRBJ2-7, with D unclear. Trimming stripped 6 bases from V and 5 bases from J, with 8 bases between. Germline V gives CDR1 MNHNS, CDR2 SASEGT. CDR3 size: 11 residues. As DNA, the CDR3 is TGTGCCAGCAGAAACTTCCACGAGCAGTACTTC. Amino acid sequence: CASRNFHEQYF.

The V and J genes are TRBV20-1 and TRBJ2-1; 8 bases are a match to TRBD2. This CDR3 is built from 12 residues. V gave up 3 bases and J gave up 9 bases; unmatched junction bases: 4. Germline V lookup: CDR1 DFQATT, CDR2 SNEGSKA (reference sequence). Here the CDR3 reads CSASDAGGEQFF. DNA for the CDR3: TGCAGTGCTAGTGACGCGGGAGGTGAGCAGTTCTTC.

This clonotype was recorded at least ten times. This sequence joins TRBV20-1 and TRBJ1-1; the D gene is possibly TRBD1 (5 bases). V was shortened by 4 bases and J by 11 bases, with 20 bases between the two germline ends. The germline CDR1 and CDR2 sequences are DFQATT and SNEGSKA (reference sequence). The CDR3 spans 13 residues. CDR3 DNA: TGCAGTGCTACAGGCCAGGGCCTCCGCGGGGCTTTCTTT. Its translation is CSATGQGLRGAFF.

V is TRBV20-1 and J is TRBJ1-2; D is unresolved. This CDR3 has 13 residues. V dropped 5 bases and J dropped 7 bases, with 17 bases sitting between them. Germline loops: CDR1 DFQATT, CDR2 SNEGSKA (reference sequence). CDR3 sequence reads: CSAETRGPSGYTF. CDR3 bases: TGCAGTGCTGAGACTCGGGGTCCGTCTGGCTACACCTTC.

In its sample, this clonotype was seen many times. The rearrangement joins TRBV9 to TRBJ2-1; tentatively, D is TRBD2 (6 bases). Per germline, CDR1 SGDLS and CDR2 YYNGEE. Trimming cost V 0 bases and J 6 bases, with 13 bases left between them. The CDR3 has 15 residues. CDR3 in amino acids: CASSVGGREFNEQFF. The CDR3 DNA follows: TGTGCCAGCAGCGTAGGTGGACGGGAGTTCAATGAGCAGTTCTTC.

This clonotype was found many times. The chain is built from TRBV19 and TRBJ1-1, with 7 bases aligning to TRBD1. Germline V gives CDR1 LNHDA, CDR2 SQIVND (reference sequence). Trimming took 7 bases from V and 4 from J; bases not matched to a gene: 12. The CDR3 runs 15 residues. CDR3 in amino acids: CASNSARTGGTEAFF. In DNA form, the CDR3 reads TGTGCCAGTAACTCTGCACGGACAGGAGGCACTGAAGCTTTCTTT.